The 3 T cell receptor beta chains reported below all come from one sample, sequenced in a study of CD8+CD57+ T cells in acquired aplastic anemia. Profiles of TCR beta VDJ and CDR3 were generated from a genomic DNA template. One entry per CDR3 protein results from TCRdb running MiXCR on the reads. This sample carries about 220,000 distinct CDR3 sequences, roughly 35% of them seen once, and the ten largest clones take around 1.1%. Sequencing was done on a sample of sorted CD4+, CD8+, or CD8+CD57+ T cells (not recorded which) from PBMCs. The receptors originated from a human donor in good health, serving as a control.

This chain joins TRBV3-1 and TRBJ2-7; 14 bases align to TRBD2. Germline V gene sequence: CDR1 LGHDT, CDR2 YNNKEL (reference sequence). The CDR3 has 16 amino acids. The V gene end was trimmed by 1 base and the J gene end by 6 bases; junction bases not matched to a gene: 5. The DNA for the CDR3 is TGTGCCAGCAGCCAAGTCGGACTAGCGGGAGGAAGCGAGCAGTACTTC. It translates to CASSQVGLAGGSEQYF.

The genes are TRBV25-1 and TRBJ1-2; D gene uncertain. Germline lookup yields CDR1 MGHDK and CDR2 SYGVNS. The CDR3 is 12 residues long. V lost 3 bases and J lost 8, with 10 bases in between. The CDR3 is CASSEGQIGYTF. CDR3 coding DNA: TGTGCCAGCAGTGAGGGCCAAATCGGCTACACCTTC.

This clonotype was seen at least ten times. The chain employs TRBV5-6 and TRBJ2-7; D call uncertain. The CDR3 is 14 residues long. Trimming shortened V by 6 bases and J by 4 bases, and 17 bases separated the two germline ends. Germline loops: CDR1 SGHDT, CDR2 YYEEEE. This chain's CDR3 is CASKTSFAEYEQYF. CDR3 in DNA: TGTGCCAGCAAAACCTCGTTCGCCGAGTACGAGCAGTACTTC.